Listed below are T cell receptor beta chains from one sample, sequenced in a study of shared clonotypes between healthy human individuals. The method was immunoSEQ multiplex PCR; TCRdb's version includes in-frame clones alone and lacks a portion of them. Among some 2.4 million clones, over 85% were seen once, and the ten largest hold 0.36%. The sample consisted of naive CD4+ T cells from PBMCs. The receptors were sampled from a man younger than 35 in good health. Some clones in this sample may be carry-over from other donors' samples. CDR3s include the opening cysteine and the closing phenylalanine or tryptophan. D genes are given only for firm matches. Clone sizes are given selectively: once, few, many, or a class where the clone is expanded.

clone size | J gene | V gene | D gene | CDR3 DNA | CDR3 protein
- | TRBJ2-1 | TRBV7-9 | TRBD2 | TGTGCCAGCAGCTTAGAGCCGGTGACTAGCGGCAATGAGCAGTTCTTC | CASSLEPVTSGNEQFF
- | TRBJ1-2 | TRBV18 | TRBD1 | TGTGCCAGCTCACCCGGGACAGGGGGCGGCTACACCTTC | CASSPGTGGGYTF
- | TRBJ1-5 | TRBV27 | - | TGTGCCAGCAGTTTAAGTCTGGCAGGGCATCAGCCCCAGCATTTT | CASSLSLAGHQPQHF
- | TRBJ1-2 | TRBV5-4 | TRBD1 | TGTGCCAGCAGCAAACCCGACAGGGTCCCCTATGGCTACACCTTC | CASSKPDRVPYGYTF
- | TRBJ2-5 | TRBV6-6 | - | TGTGCCAGCAGTTTACCTCCGGACACCCAAGAGACCCAGTACTTC | CASSLPPDTQETQYF
- | TRBJ1-5 | TRBV28 | - | TGTGCCATTAGTCCACCAACAAATCAGCCCCAGCATTTT | CAISPPTNQPQHF
- | TRBJ2-4 | TRBV7-2 | - | TGTGCCAGCACCCTTGGGGGCGCCTTAGCCAAAAACATTCAGTACTTC | CASTLGGALAKNIQYF
- | TRBJ1-3 | TRBV7-8 | - | TGTGCCAGCAGTGATAGCGGGTTACTGGCTGGAAACACCATATATTTT | CASSDSGLLAGNTIYF
- | TRBJ2-1 | TRBV6-1 | - | TGTGCCAGCAGTGGGAGAGGGCATGAGCAGTTCTTC | CASSGRGHEQFF
- | TRBJ2-7 | TRBV6-5 | TRBD1 | TGTGCCAGCAGGGTCTCCGGGACAGGGGGTTACGAGCAGTACTTC | CASRVSGTGGYEQYF
- | TRBJ1-1 | TRBV18 | - | TGTGCCAGCTCACCAATTCCCCCAGGGTGGGCCACTGAAGCTTTCTTT | CASSPIPPGWATEAFF
- | TRBJ2-6 | TRBV18 | - | TGTGCCAGCTCACCGCTAAATGTCGGCTCTGGGGCCAACGTCCTGACTTTC | CASSPLNVGSGANVLTF
- | TRBJ2-1 | TRBV7-3 | - | TGTGCCAGCAGCTTAGGGCCGGGGAATGAGCAGTTCTTC | CASSLGPGNEQFF
- | TRBJ2-1 | TRBV7-2 | - | TGTGCCAGCAGCTTGTTTCAGGGGTTGGGCAATGAGCAGTTCTTC | CASSLFQGLGNEQFF
- | TRBJ2-5 | TRBV10-1 | - | TGCGCCAGCAGTGAGTCGAGTGTGGCAGGGAGGACCCAGTACTTC | CASSESSVAGRTQYF
- | TRBJ1-3 | TRBV6-5 | - | TGTGCCAGCGTCGCCTCTGGAAACACCATATATTTT | CASVASGNTIYF
- | TRBJ2-2 | TRBV30 | - | TGTGCCTGGAGTGAGGGGGTTACCGGGGAGCTGTTTTTT | CAWSEGVTGELFF
once | TRBJ1-5 | TRBV28 | - | TGTGCCAGCAGTTTATTGAGAAGCAATCAGCCCCAGCATTTT | CASSLLRSNQPQHF
- | TRBJ2-7 | TRBV11-2 | - | TGTGCCAGCAGCTTCCCGGGGGTCGACGAGCAGTACTTC | CASSFPGVDEQYF
- | TRBJ2-6 | TRBV28 | - | TGTGCCAGCAGTTTATATCCTGGGGCCAACGTCCTGACTTTC | CASSLYPGANVLTF
- | TRBJ2-2 | TRBV5-1 | TRBD2 | TGCGCCAGCAGCCTCCCTGGCGGGAGCTCCACCGGGGAGCTGTTTTTT | CASSLPGGSSTGELFF
- | TRBJ2-5 | TRBV6-6 | - | TGTGCCAGCAGTTACTTCAGGACGTTTCAAGAGACCCAGTACTTC | CASSYFRTFQETQYF
once | TRBJ1-2 | TRBV5-4 | - | TGTGCCAGCAGCTTGGCAGGGGTCTATGGCTACACCTTC | CASSLAGVYGYTF
- | TRBJ1-2 | TRBV27 | - | TGTGCCAGCAGTTCGCTAGTCCCTAACTATGGCTACACCTTC | CASSSLVPNYGYTF
- | TRBJ1-2 | TRBV28 | TRBD1 | TGTGCCAGCAGCTCTAACCCGGGACAGGGGGCAGACTATGGCTACACCTTC | CASSSNPGQGADYGYTF
few | TRBJ1-1 | TRBV11-2 | - | TGTGCCAGCAGCCAGGGACATGGCACTGAAGCTTTCTTT | CASSQGHGTEAFF
- | TRBJ2-3 | TRBV7-9 | - | TGTGCCAGCATCCTTTTTAGTGGGTCAGATACGCAGTATTTT | CASILFSGSDTQYF
- | TRBJ1-4 | TRBV28 | - | TGTGCCAGCAGTCTGTACCTAAACCCGACTCATAATGAAAAACTGTTTTTT | CASSLYLNPTHNEKLFF